This is a list of T cell receptor beta chains from one sample in a study of follicular helper T cells after annual influenza vaccination. TCRdb's copy holds only in-frame clones and misses some; the assay was immunoSEQ multiplex PCR. The sample holds more than 8,000 clones, nearly 85% seen once. The sample consisted of CXCR5+ CD38- circulating T follicular helper cells from blood, taken on the day of influenza vaccination. The receptors derive from an adult who received the influenza vaccine. Both conserved end residues are part of each CDR3. D genes are given only for firm matches. The size field is filled for only some rows; it gives once, few, many or a size class.

d_gene,v_gene,j_gene,abundance,CDR3nt,CDR3aa
.,TRBV28,TRBJ1-2,.,TGTGCCAGCAGTTTACCCTCCGGGACCTATGGCTACACCTTC,CASSLPSGTYGYTF
TRBD2,TRBV9,TRBJ2-1,.,TGTGCCAGCAGCCCCTGGGGAGGGGCCCAGTTCTTC,CASSPWGGAQFF
TRBD2,TRBV29-1,TRBJ2-3,.,TGCAGCGTTGTCGGCGGTTTCAGCGGGAGGCCGAGCACAGATACGCAGTATTTT,CSVVGGFSGRPSTDTQYF
.,TRBV7-9,TRBJ2-5,.,TGTGCCAGCAGCTTAGCGGGAGGATTTGAGACCCAGTACTTC,CASSLAGGFETQYF
TRBD2,TRBV15,TRBJ2-3,.,TGTGCCACCAGCAGAGATTCCCGGACTAGCGGGATTTGGGATACGCAGTATTTT,CATSRDSRTSGIWDTQYF
TRBD1,TRBV19,TRBJ1-4,.,TGTGCCAGTAGTATCCCGACAGGGCGTAATGAAAAACTGTTTTTT,CASSIPTGRNEKLFF
TRBD1,TRBV19,TRBJ2-4,.,TGTGCCAGTAGTATAGCGGGACAGGGGGCTCAGTACTTC,CASSIAGQGAQYF
.,TRBV30,TRBJ1-4,.,TGTGCCTGGAAGAGGTTGGAGAATTTGGAAAAACTGTTTTTT,CAWKRLENLEKLFF
.,TRBV25-1,TRBJ2-3,.,TGTGCCAGCAGTGCATCGGGCCATACGCAGTATTTT,CASSASGHTQYF
.,TRBV4-2,TRBJ1-1,.,TGTGCCAGCAGCCCCCCGAGAGGCGGAGGGGCTGAAGCTTTCTTT,CASSPPRGGGAEAFF
TRBD2,TRBV28,TRBJ2-1,.,TGTGCCAGCGAGCGGGAGATTGAGAATGAGCAGTTCTTC,CASEREIENEQFF
TRBD2,TRBV10-3,TRBJ2-7,.,TGTGCCATCAGGAGGGAGGGATCCCACGAGCAGTACTTC,CAIRREGSHEQYF
TRBD1,TRBV6-1,TRBJ1-3,.,TGTGCCAGCAGTGAGTTTCGTCGGGCAGGGGGCGCCTCTGGAAACACCATATATTTT,CASSEFRRAGGASGNTIYF
.,TRBV15,TRBJ2-5,.,TGTGCCACCAGCAGAGTCGGAGGACCAGGGGAGACCCAGTACTTC,CATSRVGGPGETQYF
.,TRBV6-5,TRBJ1-1,.,TGTGCCAGCAGTTACTCGGCAGGAGGGCGGGAAGCTTTCTTT,CASSYSAGGREAFF
TRBD1,TRBV5-1,TRBJ2-1,once,TGCGCCAGCAGCTCGAACGTTGGACAGGGAAACAATGAGCAGTTCTTC,CASSSNVGQGNNEQFF
.,TRBV21-1,TRBJ2-3,.,TGTGCCAGCAGCAACATTGGACAGGGCCGAACCACAGATACGCAGTATTTT,CASSNIGQGRTTDTQYF
TRBD2,TRBV5-1,TRBJ2-7,.,TGCGCCAGCAGCTTGGTAGCGGGAGGTACTTACGAGCAGTACTTC,CASSLVAGGTYEQYF
.,TRBV30,TRBJ2-1,.,TGTGCCTGGAGTAAACTACGCACCTCCTACAATGAGCAGTTCTTC,CAWSKLRTSYNEQFF
TRBD1,TRBV28,TRBJ2-4,.,TGTGCCAGCAGACCGGGACAGGGCCTTCGTGGAGGTCAGTACTTC,CASRPGQGLRGGQYF
TRBD2,TRBV10-3,TRBJ2-1,.,TGTGCCATCAGTGAGTTGGGGGGGACTAGCGGGAGTCGAAATGAGCAGTTCTTC,CAISELGGTSGSRNEQFF
TRBD1,TRBV19,TRBJ1-1,.,TGTGCCAGCAAAGGAGGGACAGGGCGGGGGAACACTGAAGCTTTCTTT,CASKGGTGRGNTEAFF
TRBD1,TRBV11-3,TRBJ2-2,.,TGTGCCAGCAGCTTAGGGACAGGGGGATCCGCGGGCACCGGGGAGCTGTTTTTT,CASSLGTGGSAGTGELFF
TRBD2,TRBV5-4,TRBJ2-5,few,TGTGCCAGCAGCACCCCGGGGGTAGCGGGATCAAAGACCCAGTACTTC,CASSTPGVAGSKTQYF
.,TRBV6-5,TRBJ1-1,.,TGTGCCAGCAGTTCAGATTACTCCGAAGCTTTCTTT,CASSSDYSEAFF
TRBD1,TRBV2,TRBJ1-1,.,TGTGCCAGCAGTGTAGGACAGGGTGGTGAAGCTTTCTTT,CASSVGQGGEAFF
TRBD1,TRBV28,TRBJ1-4,.,TGTGCCAGCAGGGAACAGGGGGCGGGAAAACTGTTTTTT,CASREQGAGKLFF
.,TRBV7-7,TRBJ2-5,.,TGTGCTAGCAGCTCCCGACAGAGGGAGACCCAGTACTTC,CASSSRQRETQYF
TRBD1,TRBV29-1,TRBJ1-2,.,TGCAGCGTTGAAAGGGACAGGGGGCGATTAAACTATGGCTACACCTTC,CSVERDRGRLNYGYTF
.,TRBV28,TRBJ1-1,few,TGTGCCAGCAGAAACAGGGAGGGGCGGGCTTTCTTT,CASRNREGRAFF
TRBD1,TRBV30,TRBJ1-4,.,TGTGCCTGGAGCTCCGGGACAGGGTATGAAAAACTGTTTTTT,CAWSSGTGYEKLFF
.,TRBV28,TRBJ2-2,.,TGTGCCAGCAGTCCACCCCGGGACCGGGAGCTGTTTTTT,CASSPPRDRELFF
TRBD2,TRBV7-8,TRBJ2-1,.,TGTGCCAGCAGTCGGCCAGGTATCCTAGCGGCCAATGAGCAGTTCTTC,CASSRPGILAANEQFF
TRBD1,TRBV5-1,TRBJ1-2,.,TGCGCCAGCAGCTCTCAGGGGGGACATGGCTACACCTTC,CASSSQGGHGYTF
TRBD2,TRBV28,TRBJ2-3,.,TGTGCCAGCGAGCTAGCGGGAGGGCCCACAGATACGCAGTATTTT,CASELAGGPTDTQYF
.,TRBV11-2,TRBJ1-1,.,TGTGCCAGCAGCTTGAGGCGGGAAAACACTGAAGCTTTCTTT,CASSLRRENTEAFF
TRBD2,TRBV30,TRBJ2-7,.,TGTGCCTGGCAGACTAGCGGGAGGGTCTCCTACGAGCAGTACTTC,CAWQTSGRVSYEQYF
.,TRBV10-2,TRBJ1-3,.,TGCGCCAGCAGTGAGTCAGTCACCATCTCTGGAAACACCATATATTTT,CASSESVTISGNTIYF
.,TRBV5-1,TRBJ1-1,.,TGCGCCAGCAGCTTTGGCCAGGGTTTTTACACTGAAGCTTTCTTT,CASSFGQGFYTEAFF
.,TRBV6-1,TRBJ1-2,.,TGTGCCAGCAGTTCCCGGGACGGACCCTATGGCTACACCTTC,CASSSRDGPYGYTF
.,TRBV6-4,TRBJ1-2,.,TGTGCCAGCAGTCCCTCCGGAGTCAACTATGGCTACACCTTC,CASSPSGVNYGYTF
TRBD2,TRBV18,TRBJ2-1,once,TGTGCCAGCTCACCCCTCGGAGCGGGAGGGCCCAATGAGCAGTTCTTC,CASSPLGAGGPNEQFF
.,TRBV5-4,TRBJ2-5,once,TGTGCCAGCAGAATGATGGGGGACGGGACCCAGTACTTC,CASRMMGDGTQYF
.,TRBV7-9,TRBJ1-5,.,TGTGCCAGCAGCTCCGCCGGGAGGGGGGCGGATCAGCCCCAGCATTTT,CASSSAGRGADQPQHF
TRBD2,TRBV27,TRBJ2-1,.,TGTGCCAGCAGTACCCGGACTAGCGGGGCGGTCTCCTACAATGAGCAGTTCTTC,CASSTRTSGAVSYNEQFF
.,TRBV5-1,TRBJ1-1,.,TGCGCCAGCAGCTTGGGTTGGAATCGGGACGGCACTGAAGCTTTCTTT,CASSLGWNRDGTEAFF
.,TRBV6-1,TRBJ2-3,.,TGTGCCAGCAACGGGGGCGGGAGCACAGATACGCAGTATTTT,CASNGGGSTDTQYF